These 15 T cell receptor beta chains came from one sample sequenced in a study of T-cell reconstitution after alpha-beta-depleted transplantation in children. Unique molecular identifiers were used to barcode this TCRbeta library. MiXCR, applied by TCRdb to the PCR reads, yields one record per CDR3 protein. The sample includes 190,000 or so distinct CDR3 sequences, about 6% of them seen just once. The specimen was PBMCs, collected before TCRalphabeta/CD19-depleted stem cell transplant. These receptors were collected from a girl less than two years old with combined immunodeficiency, due to receive a stem cell transplant.

V is TRBV20-1 and J is TRBJ1-5; a possible D gene is TRBD1 (6 bases). The germline CDR1 and CDR2 sequences are DFQATT and SNEGSKA (reference sequence). V gave up 3 bases and J gave up 3 bases, with 12 bases separating them. This CDR3 spans 14 amino acids. The CDR3 nucleotides are TGCAGTGCTAGTCTCAGGGGTCTCAATCAGCCCCAGCATTTT. Translating it yields CSASLRGLNQPQHF.

This clonotype was seen many times. The chain joins TRBV4-3 to TRBJ2-3; D is possibly TRBD2 (5 bases). This CDR3 is built from 17 residues. Trimming cost V 0 bases and J 1 base, with 14 bases left between them. Per germline, CDR1 LGHNA and CDR2 YSLEER. The CDR3 region has the DNA TGCGCCAGCAGCCAAGACTTTCGGCTAGCCCGCACAGATACGCAGTATTTT. Translation gives CASSQDFRLARTDTQYF.

The rearrangement joins TRBV5-5 to TRBJ2-1; maybe TRBD2 (6 bases). The length of the CDR3 is 12 residues. V lost 1 base and J lost 12, with 11 bases in between. The germline V gene encodes CDR1 SGHKS and CDR2 YYEKEE (reference sequence). The CDR3 sequence is CASSLRLDGQFF. The CDR3 DNA follows: TGTGCCAGCAGCTTGAGACTAGATGGGCAGTTCTTC. The full variable domain, its missing parts supplied by reference TRBV5-5 and TRBJ2-1, is DAGVTQSPTHLIKTRGQQVTLRCSPISGHKSVSWYQQVLGQGPQFIFQYYEKEERGRGNFPDRFSARQFPNYSSELNVNALLLGDSALYLCASSLRLDGQFFGPGTRLTVL.

Ten or more counts support this clonotype. The V and J genes are TRBV20-1 and TRBJ2-5, with TRBD2 matching 13 bases. The J segment lost 5 bases and the V segment lost 0 bases, leaving 15 bases of the junction unmatched. The germline V gene encodes CDR1 DFQATT and CDR2 SNEGSKA (reference sequence). The CDR3 runs to 19 residues. CDR3 residues: CSARDPGQTSGGAGETQYF. As DNA, the CDR3 is TGCAGTGCTAGAGATCCAGGACAAACTAGCGGGGGGGCGGGGGAGACCCAGTACTTC.

This clonotype was seen ten or more times. The V and J genes are TRBV29-1 and TRBJ2-3, with D possibly TRBD1 on 5 matching bases. Trimming shortened V by 7 bases and J by 0 bases, and 14 bases separated the two germline ends. The CDR3 has 14 amino acids. The germline V gene has CDR1 SQVTM and CDR2 ANQGSEA. Here the CDR3 reads CSADRQLSTDTQYF. Here the CDR3 DNA reads TGCAGCGCTGATAGACAGCTTAGCACAGATACGCAGTATTTT.

V is TRBV29-1 and J is TRBJ2-5; 7 bases are a match to TRBD1. CDR3 length: 13 residues. After removal of 7 bases from V and 3 bases from J, the junction contained 8 bases not matched to a gene. CDR1 is SQVTM, CDR2 ANQGSEA, per germline. DNA of the CDR3: TGCAGCGGACTGACAGGGAACGAAGAGACCCAGTACTTC. Amino acid sequence: CSGLTGNEETQYF.

This clonotype was counted a few times. The CDR3 bases are TGCAGTGCTAGGGGAGGGACCCTCGCTGAAGCTTTCTTT. Its translation is CSARGGTLAEAFF. The V and J genes are TRBV20-1 and TRBJ1-1; D may be TRBD1 (5 bases). The germline CDR1 and CDR2 sequences are DFQATT and SNEGSKA (reference sequence). The CDR3 has 13 amino acids. V dropped 3 bases and J dropped 6 bases, with 14 bases sitting between them.

At least ten counts were recorded for this clonotype. The rearrangement uses TRBV12-3 or TRBV12-4 and TRBJ2-3, with TRBD1 as a possible D gene (6 bases). CDR3 length equals 14 residues. V gave up 5 bases and J gave up 3 bases, with 12 bases separating them. The CDR3 loop is CASSEQQGTDTQYF. CDR3 in DNA: TGTGCCAGCAGTGAACAGCAGGGGACAGATACGCAGTATTTT.

This clonotype was recorded many times. This rearrangement joins TRBV5-1 to TRBJ2-7; TRBD1 is a possible D gene (5 bases). The V end lost 0 bases, the J end lost 3 bases, and 10 bases lay between the germline ends. The germline V gene has CDR1 SGHRS and CDR2 YFSETQ. CDR3 size: 14 residues. CDR3 sequence: CASSLVAGNYEQYF. CDR3 DNA: TGCGCCAGCAGCTTGGTGGCAGGGAACTACGAGCAGTACTTC.

This clonotype was found many times. The gene calls are TRBV20-1 and TRBJ2-1, with TRBD2 matching over 11 bases. The CDR3 has 16 residues. The germline V gene has CDR1 DFQATT and CDR2 SNEGSKA (reference sequence). V shed 1 base, J shed 4 bases, and the junction held 6 bases outside the gene matches. The CDR3 sequence is CSARGPGTSGYNEQFF. For the CDR3, the DNA is TGCAGTGCTAGAGGCCCTGGGACTAGCGGATACAATGAGCAGTTCTTC.

V and J are TRBV7-8 and TRBJ1-2, with no clear D. Germline V gives CDR1 SGHVS, CDR2 FQNEAQ. The CDR3 consists of 11 residues. Trimming cost V 4 bases and J 9 bases, with 9 bases left between them. The chain's CDR3 is CASSSEFSYTF. In nucleotides, the CDR3 is TGTGCCAGCAGCTCGGAGTTTAGCTACACCTTC.

The gene calls are TRBV3-1 and TRBJ2-2, with 8 bases matching TRBD1. The CDR3 runs 17 residues. V gave up 8 bases and J gave up 4 bases; unmatched junction bases: 15. Germline CDR1 and CDR2: LGHDT and YNNKEL (reference sequence). For the CDR3, the DNA is TGTGCCAGCTGCAAGCAGCTCCGGACAGGGCCCACCGGGGAGCTGTTTTTT. Amino acid sequence: CASCKQLRTGPTGELFF.

At least ten counts were recorded for this clonotype. The chain employs TRBV5-1 and TRBJ2-5; 12 nucleotides agree with TRBD2. The length of the CDR3 is 17 residues. Losses at the gene ends were 3 bases for V and 4 bases for J; bases not matched to a gene: 10. Germline CDR1 SGHRS, CDR2 YFSETQ. The CDR3: CASSYPLAGGSRETQYF. The DNA of the CDR3 is TGCGCCAGCAGCTACCCACTAGCGGGGGGAAGTAGAGAGACCCAGTACTTC.

This clonotype was recorded at least ten times. The rearrangement joins TRBV29-1 to TRBJ1-1, with D maybe TRBD1 (5 bases). With 6 bases removed from V and 6 bases from J, the gap between germline ends came to 17 bases. Germline lookup yields CDR1 SQVTM and CDR2 ANQGSEA. This CDR3 comprises 13 residues. CDR3 sequence reads: CSVPGLGAAEAFF. The CDR3 coding sequence is TGCAGCGTCCCGGGACTGGGCGCGGCTGAAGCTTTCTTT.

The sample holds many counts of this clonotype. This chain links TRBV10-3 with TRBJ2-7; D call uncertain. Trimming removed 9 bases at V and 4 bases at J, with 10 bases between. Germline CDR1 is ENHRY and CDR2 is SYGVKD. CDR3 size: 11 residues. CDR3 DNA sequence: TGTGCCATTGGAACGGGTTACGAGCAGTACTTC. Residues: CAIGTGYEQYF.